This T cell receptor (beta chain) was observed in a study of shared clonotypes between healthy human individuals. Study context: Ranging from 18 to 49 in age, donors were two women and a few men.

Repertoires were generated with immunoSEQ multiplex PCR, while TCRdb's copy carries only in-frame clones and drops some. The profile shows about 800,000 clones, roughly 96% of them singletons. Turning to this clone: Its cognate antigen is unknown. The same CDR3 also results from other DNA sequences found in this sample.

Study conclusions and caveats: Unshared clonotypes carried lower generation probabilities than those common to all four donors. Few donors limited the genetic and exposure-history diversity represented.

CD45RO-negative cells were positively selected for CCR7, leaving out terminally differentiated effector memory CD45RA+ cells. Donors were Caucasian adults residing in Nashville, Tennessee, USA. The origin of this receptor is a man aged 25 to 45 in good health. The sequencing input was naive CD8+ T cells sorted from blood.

The CDR3 coding sequence is TGTGCCAGCAGCTTACTGGATGAGCAGTTCTTC. Translation: CASSLLDEQFF. The chain has TRBV7-9 and TRBJ2-1; D not certain. The CDR3 has 11 residues. Per the germline V gene, CDR1 is SEHNR and CDR2 is FQNEAQ (reference sequence). The ends were cut back, 2 bases at V and 8 bases at J, with 4 bases in the middle. The full variable domain, rest sourced from reference TRBV7-9 and TRBJ2-1, is DTGVSQNPRHKITKRGQNVTFRCDPISEHNRLYWYRQTLGQGPEFLTYFQNEAQLEKSRLLSDRFSAERPKGSFSTLEIQRTEQGDSAMYLCASSLLDEQFFGPGTRLTVL.